This record covers a single T cell receptor beta chain. The CDR3 runs 16 residues. The trim removed 2 bases at V and 2 bases at J, leaving 6 bases unmatched. Per germline, CDR1 KGHDR and CDR2 SFDVKD. The data are from a study of blood T cell repertoires in COVID-19. As for the study in general: Material from acute and convalescent COVID-19 was sourced from the United States, Italy and Spain.

The authors' processing: Reference gene primer amplification gave nucleated cell count estimates. This table comes from immunoSEQ multiplex PCR, and its TCRdb copy is limited to in-frame clones, with some not included. V and J calls and clone size are those listed in that table; D and trimming were worked out from the DNA. The table has some 40,000 clones, 70% to 90% seen once. This clonotype originated in an older man with active COVID-19. The gene calls are TRBV24-1 and TRBJ2-5, with TRBD2 matching over 8 bases. The source material was peripheral blood. The CDR3: CATSDWLAGRQETQYF. The CDR3 coding sequence is TGTGCCACCAGTGATTGGCTAGCGGGCAGACAAGAGACCCAGTACTTC.